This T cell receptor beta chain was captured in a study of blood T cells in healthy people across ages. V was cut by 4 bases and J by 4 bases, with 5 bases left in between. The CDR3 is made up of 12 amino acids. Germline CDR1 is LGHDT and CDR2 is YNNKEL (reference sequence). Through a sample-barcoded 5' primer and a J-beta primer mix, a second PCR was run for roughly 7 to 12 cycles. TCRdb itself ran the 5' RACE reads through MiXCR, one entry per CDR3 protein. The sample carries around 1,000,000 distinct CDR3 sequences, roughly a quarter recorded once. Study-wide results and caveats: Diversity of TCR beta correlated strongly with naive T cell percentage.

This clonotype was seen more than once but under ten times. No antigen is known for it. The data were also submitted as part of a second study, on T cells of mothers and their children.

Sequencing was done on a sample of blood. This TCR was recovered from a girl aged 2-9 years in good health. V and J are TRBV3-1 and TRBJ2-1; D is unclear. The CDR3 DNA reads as TGTGCCAGCAGCCTTAAGTACAATGAGCAGTTCTTC. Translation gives CASSLKYNEQFF.